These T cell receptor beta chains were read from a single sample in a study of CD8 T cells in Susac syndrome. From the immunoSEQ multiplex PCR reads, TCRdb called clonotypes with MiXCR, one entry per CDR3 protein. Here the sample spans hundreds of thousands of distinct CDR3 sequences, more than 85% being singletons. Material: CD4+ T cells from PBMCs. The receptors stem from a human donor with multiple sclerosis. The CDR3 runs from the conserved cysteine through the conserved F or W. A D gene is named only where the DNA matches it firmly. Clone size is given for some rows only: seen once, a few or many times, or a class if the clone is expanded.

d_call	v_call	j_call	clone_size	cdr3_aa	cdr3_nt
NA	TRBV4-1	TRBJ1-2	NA	CASSPSAPSGYTF	TGCGCCAGCAGCCCCTCGGCCCCTTCGGGCTACACCTTC
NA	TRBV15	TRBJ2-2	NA	CATSAPRAIGTGELFF	TGTGCCACCAGCGCCCCGCGCGCGATCGGCACCGGGGAGCTGTTTTTT
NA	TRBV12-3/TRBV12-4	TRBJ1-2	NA	CASSLGVVPQGYTF	TGTGCCAGCAGTTTGGGTGTAGTCCCCCAGGGCTACACCTTC
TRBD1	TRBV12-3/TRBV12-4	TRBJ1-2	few	CASRGQGDYGYTF	TGTGCCAGCAGGGGACAGGGGGACTATGGCTACACCTTC
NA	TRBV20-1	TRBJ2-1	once	CSASSTFSYEQFF	TGCAGTGCTTCATCGACCTTCAGCTATGAGCAGTTCTTC
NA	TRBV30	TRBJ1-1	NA	CAWRYGGTEAFF	TGTGCCTGGAGGTATGGGGGCACTGAAGCTTTCTTT
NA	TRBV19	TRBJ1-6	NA	CASRIVNSPLHF	TGTGCCAGTAGGATAGTTAATTCACCCCTCCACTTT
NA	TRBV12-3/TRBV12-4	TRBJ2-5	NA	CASSPRGQETQYF	TGTGCCAGCAGTCCCCGGGGACAAGAGACCCAGTACTTC
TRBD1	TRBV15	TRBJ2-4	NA	CATSRRGTAWAKNIQYF	TGTGCCACCAGCAGGAGGGGGACAGCATGGGCCAAAAACATTCAGTACTTC
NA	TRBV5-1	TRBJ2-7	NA	CASSPTGTTYEQYF	TGCGCCAGCAGCCCCACCGGGACAACCTACGAGCAGTACTTC
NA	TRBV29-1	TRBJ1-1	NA	CSVAVRPNTEAFF	TGCAGCGTGGCCGTAAGGCCGAACACTGAAGCTTTCTTT
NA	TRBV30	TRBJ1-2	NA	CASIQGDYGYTF	TGTGCCTCGATACAGGGAGACTATGGCTACACCTTC
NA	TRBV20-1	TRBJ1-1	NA	CSARTRTPNTEAFF	TGCAGTGCTAGAACCAGGACACCAAACACTGAAGCTTTCTTT
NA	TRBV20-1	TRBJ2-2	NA	CSAPSLGGTGELFF	TGCAGTGCTCCTTCATTAGGGGGCACCGGGGAGCTGTTTTTT
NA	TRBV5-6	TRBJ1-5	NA	CASSLGSGEPQHF	TGTGCCAGCAGCTTGGGGTCAGGGGAGCCCCAGCATTTT
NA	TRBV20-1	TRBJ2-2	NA	CSAELGPGTGELFF	TGCAGTGCGGAGTTGGGGCCAGGCACCGGGGAGCTGTTTTTT
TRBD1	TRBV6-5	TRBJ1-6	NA	CAVRGGNSPLHF	TGTGCAGTACGAGGGGGCAATTCACCCCTCCACTTT
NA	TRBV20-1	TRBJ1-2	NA	CSASPNNYGYTF	TGCAGTGCTAGTCCCAACAACTATGGCTACACCTTC
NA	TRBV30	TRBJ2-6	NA	CACNSGANVLTF	TGTGCCTGTAACTCTGGGGCCAACGTCCTGACTTTC
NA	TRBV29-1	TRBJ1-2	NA	CSVVRQGNYGYTF	TGCAGCGTTGTTCGCCAGGGGAACTATGGCTACACCTTC
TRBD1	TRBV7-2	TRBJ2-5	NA	CASSTRQGQTQYF	TGTGCCAGCAGCACTAGACAGGGGCAGACCCAGTACTTC
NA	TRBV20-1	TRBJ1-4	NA	CSAREPGGEKLFF	TGCAGTGCTAGAGAGCCGGGGGGCGAAAAACTGTTTTTT
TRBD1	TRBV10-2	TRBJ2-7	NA	CASRGGQGVYEQYF	TGCGCCAGTAGAGGGGGACAGGGGGTTTACGAGCAGTACTTC
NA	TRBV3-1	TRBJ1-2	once	CASSKGHTNYGYTF	TGTGCCAGCAGCAAGGGACACACTAACTATGGCTACACCTTC
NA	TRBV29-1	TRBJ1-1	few	CSVGGGLNTEAFF	TGCAGCGTTGGAGGGGGACTGAACACTGAAGCTTTCTTT
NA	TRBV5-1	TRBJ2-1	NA	CASSLGTSGSSYNEQFF	TGCGCCAGCAGCCTTGGGACTTCGGGTAGCTCCTACAATGAGCAGTTCTTC
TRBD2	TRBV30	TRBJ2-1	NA	CAWARLAGGYNEQFF	TGTGCCTGGGCTCGACTAGCGGGGGGCTACAATGAGCAGTTCTTC
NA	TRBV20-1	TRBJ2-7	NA	CSAQGRGQYYEQYF	TGCAGTGCCCAAGGGCGGGGCCAGTACTACGAGCAGTACTTC
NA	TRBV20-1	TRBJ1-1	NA	CSAGKWTEAFF	TGCAGTGCTGGGAAGTGGACTGAAGCTTTCTTT
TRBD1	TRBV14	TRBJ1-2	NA	CASSQDRDSHGYTF	TGTGCCAGCAGCCAAGACCGGGACAGCCATGGCTACACCTTC
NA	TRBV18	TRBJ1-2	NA	CASSPSNTNYGYTF	TGTGCCAGCTCACCCAGCAACACTAACTATGGCTACACCTTC
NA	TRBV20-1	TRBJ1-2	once	CSANRADYGYTF	TGCAGTGCGAACAGGGCGGACTATGGCTACACCTTC
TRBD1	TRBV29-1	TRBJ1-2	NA	CSAQRDSIYGYTF	TGCAGCGCCCAAAGGGACAGTATCTATGGCTACACCTTC
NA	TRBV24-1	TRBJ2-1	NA	CATSDLRAGDEQFF	TGTGCCACCAGTGATTTGCGGGCCGGGGATGAGCAGTTCTTC
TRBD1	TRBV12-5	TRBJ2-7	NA	CASGLQQGWQGEQYF	TGTGCTAGTGGTTTGCAACAGGGGTGGCAGGGAGAGCAGTACTTC
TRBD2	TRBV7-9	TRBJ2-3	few	CASSLERGDWTQYF	TGTGCCAGCAGCTTAGAGCGGGGGGACTGGACGCAGTATTTT
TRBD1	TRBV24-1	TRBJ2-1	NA	CATSDWTGDEQFF	TGTGCCACCAGTGATTGGACAGGGGATGAGCAGTTCTTC